The T cell receptor (beta chain) under discussion was sequenced for a study of beta chain features in type 1 diabetes. Study-level findings and limits: The study found moderately but significantly shorter TCRB CDR3s in all four CD4+ subsets of Type 1 diabetes patients. VDJ junctions in type 1 diabetes patients carried more deletions and fewer insertions. TCRB repertoires of naive, central memory and Treg cells appeared more similar among patients than among healthy donors. Overrepresentation of cells with high TCR expression could result from cDNA sequencing.

Details on this clone: Its antigen is undetermined.

All of the isolated RNA was reverse transcribed, so expressed TCRB transcripts were sequenced. Samples of naive, central memory and regulatory T cells yielded a mean of about 3.8 million reads. Sequenced by immunoSEQ multiplex PCR; TCRdb stores in-frame clones only, minus some. The sample comprises a few hundred thousand clones, roughly an eighth of which are singletons, and around 0.016% rests with the top ten. CDR3 size: 14 residues. Germline V gives CDR1 SEHNR, CDR2 FQNEAQ (reference sequence). V lost 5 bases, J lost 0 bases, and 9 bases lay in between. This sequence was found in a man younger than 45 with type 1 diabetes. Sequencing was done on a sample of naive CD4+ T cells from blood. The chain uses TRBV7-9 and TRBJ2-3; D perhaps matches TRBD1 (6 bases). DNA of the CDR3: TGTGCCAGCAGCCTGGGGGCTAGCACAGATACGCAGTATTTT. Translation: CASSLGASTDTQYF. The entire variable domain, with the rest obtained from reference TRBV7-9 and TRBJ2-3, is as follows: DTGVSQNPRHKITKRGQNVTFRCDPISEHNRLYWYRQTLGQGPEFLTYFQNEAQLEKSRLLSDRFSAERPKGSFSTLEIQRTEQGDSAMYLCASSLGASTDTQYFGPGTRLTVL.